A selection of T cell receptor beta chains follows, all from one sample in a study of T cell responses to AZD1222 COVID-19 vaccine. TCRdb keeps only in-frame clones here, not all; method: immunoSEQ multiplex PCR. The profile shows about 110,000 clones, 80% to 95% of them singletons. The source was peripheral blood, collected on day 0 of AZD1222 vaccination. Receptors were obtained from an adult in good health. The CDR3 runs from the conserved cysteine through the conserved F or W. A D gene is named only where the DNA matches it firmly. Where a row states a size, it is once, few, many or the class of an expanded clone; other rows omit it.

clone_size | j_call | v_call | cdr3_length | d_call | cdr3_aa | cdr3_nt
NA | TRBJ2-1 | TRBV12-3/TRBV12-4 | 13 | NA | CASSLWGYNEQFF | TGTGCCAGCAGTTTATGGGGATACAATGAGCAGTTCTTC
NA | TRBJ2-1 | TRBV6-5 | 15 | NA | CASRRAGTPNNEQFF | TGTGCCAGCAGACGCGCCGGGACTCCCAACAATGAGCAGTTCTTC
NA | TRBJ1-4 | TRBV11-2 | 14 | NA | CASSWSGGSGMVFF | TGTGCCAGCAGCTGGAGTGGAGGGTCCGGGATGGTGTTTTTT
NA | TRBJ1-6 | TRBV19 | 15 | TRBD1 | CASRAGTGLNSPLHF | TGTGCCAGTAGAGCCGGGACAGGTCTGAATTCACCCCTCCACTTT
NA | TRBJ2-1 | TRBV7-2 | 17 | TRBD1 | CASSSQPTGSSYNEQFF | TGTGCCAGCAGCAGCCAACCGACAGGGTCCTCCTACAATGAGCAGTTCTTC
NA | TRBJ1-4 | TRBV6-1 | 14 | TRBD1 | CASSENRGGEKLFF | TGTGCCAGCAGTGAAAACAGGGGGGGAGAAAAACTGTTTTTT
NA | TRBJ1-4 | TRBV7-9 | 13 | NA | CAARAGMEEKLFF | TGTGCCGCCCGGGCGGGGATGGAGGAAAAACTGTTTTTT
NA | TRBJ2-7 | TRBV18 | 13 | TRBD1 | CASSPGTDYEQYF | TGTGCCAGCTCACCCGGGACAGACTACGAGCAGTACTTC
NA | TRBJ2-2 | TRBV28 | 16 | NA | CASSQHGQKNTGELFF | TGTGCCAGCAGTCAACATGGACAGAAGAACACCGGGGAGCTGTTTTTT
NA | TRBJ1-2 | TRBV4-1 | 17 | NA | CASSHQPGTTSDYGYTF | TGCGCCAGCAGCCACCAACCGGGGACCACGTCGGACTATGGCTACACCTTC
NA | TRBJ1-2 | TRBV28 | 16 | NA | CASSLSPWGANYGYTF | TGTGCCAGCAGTTTATCTCCCTGGGGAGCTAACTATGGCTACACCTTC
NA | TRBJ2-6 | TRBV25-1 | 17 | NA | CASSEYNGGAGANVLTF | TGTGCCAGCAGTGAATATAATGGAGGGGCTGGGGCCAACGTCCTGACTTTC
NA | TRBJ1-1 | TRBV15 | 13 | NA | CATSRQPNTEAFF | TGTGCCACCAGCAGACAGCCTAACACTGAAGCTTTCTTT
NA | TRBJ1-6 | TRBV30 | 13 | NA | CAWTLDNNSPLHF | TGTGCCTGGACGTTAGATAATAATTCACCCCTCCACTTT
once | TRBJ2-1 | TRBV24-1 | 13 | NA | CATSGIGGNEQFF | TGTGCCACCAGTGGGATAGGGGGCAATGAGCAGTTCTTC
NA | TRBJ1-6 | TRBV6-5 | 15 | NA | CASSPRDTMGSPLHF | TGTGCCAGCAGCCCAAGGGACACCATGGGGTCACCCCTCCACTTT
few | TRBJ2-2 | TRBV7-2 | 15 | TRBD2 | CASKRVQRETGELFF | TGTGCCAGCAAGAGAGTCCAGCGGGAGACAGGGGAGCTGTTTTTT
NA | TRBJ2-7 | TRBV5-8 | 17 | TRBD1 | CASSLLVLGQGIYEQYF | TGTGCCAGCAGCTTGTTAGTTCTTGGACAGGGCATCTACGAGCAGTACTTC
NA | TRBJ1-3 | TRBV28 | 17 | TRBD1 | CASIHRDRRYSGNTIYF | TGTGCCAGCATCCACCGGGACAGGCGATACTCTGGAAACACCATATATTTT
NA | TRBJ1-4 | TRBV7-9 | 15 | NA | CASSQAQTTNEKLFF | TGTGCCAGCAGTCAGGCCCAAACAACTAATGAAAAACTGTTTTTT
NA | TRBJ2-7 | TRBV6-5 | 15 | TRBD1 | CASSLSPGQGIEQYF | TGTGCCAGCAGTTTATCGCCGGGACAGGGGATCGAGCAGTACTTC